This T cell receptor beta chain came from a study of T cell responses to AZD1222 COVID-19 vaccine. Findings and caveats of the study: Rises in breadth and depth of Spike-specific TCRs came after two AZD1222 doses. Donors were largely white British and mainly female; clonal diversity was possibly underestimated.

The repertoire was sequenced with immunoSEQ multiplex PCR; TCRdb's copy has only in-frame clones and lacks some. The data show roughly 100,000 clones, approximately 89% seen once. The CDR3 totals 13 residues. Trimming pared 2 bases from V and 5 bases from J, leaving 9 bases between. Germline CDR1 is MDHEN and CDR2 is SYDVKM. On this clone itself: Its antigen is not identified.

V is TRBV28 and J is TRBJ2-5; D possibly matches TRBD1 or TRBD2 (5 bases each). The sequencing here drew on peripheral blood, taken 28 days after the second dose of the MenACWY control vaccine. This TCR came from an adult who received the MenACWY meningococcal vaccine as a control. CDR3 DNA: TGTGCCAGCAGTTTAGGGGGAAGGGAGACCCAGTACTTC. Residues: CASSLGGRETQYF.